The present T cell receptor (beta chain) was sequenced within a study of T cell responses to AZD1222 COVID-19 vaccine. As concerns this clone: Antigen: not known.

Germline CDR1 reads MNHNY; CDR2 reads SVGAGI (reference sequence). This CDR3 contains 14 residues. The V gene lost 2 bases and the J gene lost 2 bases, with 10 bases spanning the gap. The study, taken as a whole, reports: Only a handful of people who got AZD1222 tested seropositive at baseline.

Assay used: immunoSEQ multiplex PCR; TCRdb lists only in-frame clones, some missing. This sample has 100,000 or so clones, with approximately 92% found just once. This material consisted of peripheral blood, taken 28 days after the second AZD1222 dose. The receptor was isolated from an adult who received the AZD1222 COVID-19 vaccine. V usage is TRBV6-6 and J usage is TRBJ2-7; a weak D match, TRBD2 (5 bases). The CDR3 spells CASSYLAAAYEQYF. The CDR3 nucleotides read TGTGCCAGCAGTTACCTAGCAGCGGCCTACGAGCAGTACTTC.